These 6 T cell receptor beta chains were sequenced from one sample in a study of shared clonotypes between healthy human individuals. Data came from immunoSEQ multiplex PCR; TCRdb stores just in-frame clones and leaves some out. The repertoire holds some 580,000 clones, with around 97% as singletons. The material sequenced was naive CD4+ T cells sorted from blood. The subset here: CD45RA+ positively selected. The source of these receptors is a woman in her thirties in good health.

The V gene is TRBV6-5, the J gene TRBJ2-2; D is undetermined. CDR1 MNHEY and CDR2 SVGAGI come from the germline V gene. The germline V and J ends were trimmed by 0 bases and 6 bases, with 8 bases remaining between them. This CDR3 contains 14 residues. The CDR3 DNA sequence: TGTGCCAGCAGTTACTCTTTTGGGGCCGGGGAGCTGTTTTTT. This codes for CASSYSFGAGELFF.

V gene TRBV29-1 combines with J gene TRBJ2-5; D is unclear. Trimming removed 0 bases at V and 5 bases at J, with 7 bases between. In germline, CDR1 is SQVTM, CDR2 ANQGSEA. This CDR3 spans 12 amino acids. The CDR3 is CSVEEVSETQYF. DNA for the CDR3: TGCAGCGTTGAAGAGGTCTCGGAGACCCAGTACTTC.

The genes are TRBV29-1 and TRBJ2-7; 9 nucleotides line up with TRBD1. The V gene's germline CDR1 is SQVTM and CDR2 ANQGSEA. CDR3 length: 13 amino acids. V shed 7 bases, J shed 2 bases, and the junction held 6 bases outside the gene matches. The CDR3 reads CSAPGTGTYEQYF. The CDR3 coding sequence is TGCAGCGCCCCCGGGACAGGGACCTACGAGCAGTACTTC.

The V gene is TRBV6-1, the J gene TRBJ2-7; 9 bases map to TRBD2. Germline V gene lookup returns CDR1 MNHNS and CDR2 SASEGT. The CDR3 totals 15 residues. V shed 0 bases and J 7 bases; nucleotides not matched to a gene: 7. The CDR3 DNA is TGTGCCAGCAGTGAAGCCGGCGGGAGGGCCGGGGAGCAGTACTTC. The encoded protein is CASSEAGGRAGEQYF.

This chain uses TRBV6-5 with TRBJ2-5, with TRBD2 as a possible D gene (6 bases). The germline V and J ends were trimmed by 0 bases and 5 bases, with 13 bases remaining between them. Germline CDR1 reads MNHEY; CDR2 reads SVGAGI. The CDR3 consists of 15 residues. The CDR3 coding sequence is TGTGCCAGCAGTTACTCCGGCCAGGGAGGCGAGACCCAGTACTTC. Protein product: CASSYSGQGGETQYF.

This clone was counted a single time. The chain employs TRBV10-3 and TRBJ1-1; a possible D gene is TRBD1 (5 bases). Trimming pared 0 bases from V and 10 bases from J, leaving 15 bases between. The CDR3 is 14 amino acids. Germline V gene data show CDR1 as ENHRY and CDR2 as SYGVKD. The CDR3 nucleotides read TGTGCCATCAGTGAGTCGGCCAGGGTGGATTTAGCTTTCTTT. It yields the protein CAISESARVDLAFF.